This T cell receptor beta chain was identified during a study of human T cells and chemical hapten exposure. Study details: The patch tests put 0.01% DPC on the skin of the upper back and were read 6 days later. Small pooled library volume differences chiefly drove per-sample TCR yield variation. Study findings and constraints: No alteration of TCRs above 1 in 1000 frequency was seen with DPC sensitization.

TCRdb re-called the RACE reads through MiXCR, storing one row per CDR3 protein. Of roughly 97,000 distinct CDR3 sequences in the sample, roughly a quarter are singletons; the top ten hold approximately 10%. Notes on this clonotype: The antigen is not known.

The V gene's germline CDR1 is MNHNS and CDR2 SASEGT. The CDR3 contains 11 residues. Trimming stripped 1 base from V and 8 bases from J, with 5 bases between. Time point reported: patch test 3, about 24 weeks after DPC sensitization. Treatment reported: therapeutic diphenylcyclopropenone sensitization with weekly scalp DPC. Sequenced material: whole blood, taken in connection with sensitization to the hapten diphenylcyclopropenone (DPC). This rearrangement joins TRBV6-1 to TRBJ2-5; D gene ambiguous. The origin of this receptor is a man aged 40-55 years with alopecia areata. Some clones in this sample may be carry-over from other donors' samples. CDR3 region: CASSEDLTQYF. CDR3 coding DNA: TGTGCCAGCAGTGAAGACTTAACCCAGTACTTC.